The 19 T cell receptor beta chains in this list originate from one sample, sequenced in a study of blood T cell repertoires in COVID-19. The protocol was immunoSEQ multiplex PCR, while the TCRdb copy is restricted to in-frame clones and leaves out a portion. Of a few hundred thousand clones detected, around 88% appear once; the ten largest clones hold 2.1%. Sequenced input: peripheral blood. The source is a woman under 40 who had recovered from COVID-19.

This clone was seen just once. The CDR3 here is CASSPGRNTEAFF. The CDR3 DNA reads as TGTGCCAGCAGTCCGGGTCGAAACACTGAAGCTTTCTTT. The chain has TRBV27 and TRBJ1-1; no reliable D call. There are 13 residues in the CDR3. Germline CDR1 MNHEY, CDR2 SMNVEV (reference sequence). V lost 5 bases and J 2 bases, leaving 9 bases between the germline ends.

The J gene is TRBJ2-7, the V gene TRBV20-1; the match to TRBD1 covers 7 bases. CDR3 length: 14 amino acids. The germline gives CDR1 DFQATT, CDR2 SNEGSKA (reference sequence). V shed 3 bases and J 3 bases; nucleotides not matched to a gene: 8. CDR3 loop: CSASGQGEIYEQYF. CDR3 DNA sequence: TGCAGTGCTAGTGGCCAGGGGGAGATCTACGAGCAGTACTTC.

V gene TRBV6-5 combines with J gene TRBJ1-1; D is possibly TRBD1 (6 bases). With 6 bases removed from V and 1 base from J, the gap between germline ends came to 15 bases. The CDR3 loop spans 15 amino acids. CDR1 and CDR2 from the germline V gene are MNHEY and SVGAGI. The chain's CDR3 is CASRQGRGGNTEAFF. The CDR3 bases are TGTGCCAGCAGACAGGGACGTGGGGGGAACACTGAAGCTTTCTTT.

The chain carries TRBV9 and TRBJ1-2; weak D call: TRBD1 (6 bases). V shed 1 base and J shed 3 bases, with 10 bases lying between them. This CDR3 is built from 14 residues. CDR1 SGDLS and CDR2 YYNGEE come from the germline V gene. CDR3 sequence: CASSVRGGHYGYTF. The CDR3 DNA sequence: TGTGCCAGCAGCGTACGGGGGGGGCACTATGGCTACACCTTC.

This chain uses TRBV28 with TRBJ1-2; D remains unclear. With 5 bases removed from V and 4 bases from J, the gap between germline ends came to 29 bases. The germline CDR1 and CDR2 sequences are MDHEN and SYDVKM. The length of the CDR3 is 19 residues. CDR3 DNA sequence: TGTGCCAGCAGTGTTAGGTACATTGGGAGGTCGACTGGCACCTATGGCTACACCTTC. Protein product: CASSVRYIGRSTGTYGYTF.

The rearrangement links TRBV4-3 to TRBJ2-1; 10 positions agree with TRBD2. The CDR3 runs to 20 residues. Germline V CDR1 and CDR2: LGHNA, YSLEER. V was clipped by 3 bases and J by 0 bases; unmatched bases: 14. The CDR3 here is CASSQGTSEIGPSSYNEQFF. In nucleotides, the CDR3 is TGCGCCAGCAGCCAGGGGACTAGCGAAATAGGCCCTAGCTCCTACAATGAGCAGTTCTTC.

The chain employs TRBV19 and TRBJ1-1; possible D gene TRBD1, 6 bases. Germline CDR1 is LNHDA and CDR2 is SQIVND (reference sequence). This CDR3 is 13 amino acids long. Trimming pared 7 bases from V and 1 base from J, leaving 10 bases between. The CDR3 here is CASTTGPNTEAFF. CDR3 in DNA: TGTGCCAGTACGACAGGCCCGAACACTGAAGCTTTCTTT.

With respect to this clone: This may be a read error: a much more frequent sequence differs by one nucleotide. The same CDR3 arises from other DNA sequences in this sample as well. The V gene is TRBV5-4, the J gene TRBJ2-7; TRBD1 matches 7 bases. J was trimmed by 2 bases and V by 0 bases; bases with no gene match: 5. Germline loops: CDR1 SGHNT, CDR2 YYREEE (reference sequence). This CDR3 region has 15 residues. CDR3 sequence reads: CASSLGQGIAYEQYF. CDR3 nucleotide sequence: TGTGCCAGCAGCTTGGGACAGGGAATCGCCTACGAGCAGTACTTC.

The chain recombines TRBV13 with TRBJ2-5; possible D gene TRBD1, 7 bases. Trimming cost V 1 base and J 5 bases, with 20 bases left between them. This CDR3 comprises 17 residues. Germline V gene sequence: CDR1 PRHDT, CDR2 FYEKMQ (reference sequence). Written as DNA, the CDR3 is TGTGCCAGCAGCTTAGAGCGCCAGGGGGGAATTGGTGAGACCCAGTACTTC. Translated, it gives CASSLERQGGIGETQYF.

The CDR3 bases are TGTGCCAGCAGCTCAGAAGAGGGGGACACCGGGGAGCTGTTTTTT. As protein: CASSSEEGDTGELFF. The chain couples TRBV13 to TRBJ2-2; D is possibly TRBD1 (6 bases). Trimming left V 4 bases short and J 3 bases short, with 12 bases between. The germline V gene has CDR1 PRHDT and CDR2 FYEKMQ (reference sequence). The CDR3 loop spans 15 amino acids.

The rearrangement links TRBV27 to TRBJ2-5, with TRBD1 matching 7 bases. Losses at the gene ends were 8 bases for V and 0 bases for J; bases not matched to a gene: 3. The CDR3 covers 13 residues. Germline CDR1 and CDR2: MNHEY and SMNVEV (reference sequence). Written as DNA, the CDR3 is TGTGCCAGCGGGACAGCGTACCAAGAGACCCAGTACTTC. Translated, it gives CASGTAYQETQYF.

This rearrangement joins TRBV5-1 to TRBJ2-7, with 9 bases fitting TRBD1. The germline V gene has CDR1 SGHRS and CDR2 YFSETQ. The CDR3 loop spans 16 amino acids. V lost 4 bases, J lost 2 bases, and 10 bases stayed unmatched. CDR3 residues: CASSQGQGWGTYEQYF. The CDR3 DNA reads as TGCGCCAGCAGCCAGGGACAGGGTTGGGGTACCTACGAGCAGTACTTC. Complete variable domain (other parts from reference TRBV5-1 and TRBJ2-7): KAGVTQTPRYLIKTRGQQVTLSCSPISGHRSVSWYQQTPGQGLQFLFEYFSETQRNKGNFPGRFSGRQFSNSRSEMNVSTLELGDSALYLCASSQGQGWGTYEQYFGPGTRLTVT.

The CDR3 reads CASSLVGSGLPYEQYF. CDR3 sequence (DNA): TGTGCCAGCAGCTTAGTCGGTTCAGGGTTACCCTACGAGCAGTACTTC. This chain uses TRBV7-9 with TRBJ2-7, with D possibly being TRBD1 (5 bases). The CDR3 has 16 residues. V dropped 1 base and J dropped 2 bases, with 15 bases sitting between them. Germline-derived CDR1 and CDR2 are SEHNR and FQNEAQ (reference sequence).

V and J are TRBV29-1 and TRBJ1-1; 11 bases are a match to TRBD1. Per the germline V gene, CDR1 is SQVTM and CDR2 is ANQGSEA. CDR3 length: 13 residues. J lost 7 bases, V lost 6 bases, and 7 bases had no gene match. As DNA, the CDR3 is TGCAGCGTGCTGGGACAGGGGGGAGATGAAGCTTTCTTT. This translates into CSVLGQGGDEAFF.

This clone has just one count. The CDR3 reads CASSPPGQAYGYTF. The CDR3 DNA reads TGTGCCAGCAGTCCACCGGGACAGGCATATGGCTACACCTTC. The V call is TRBV7-9, the J call TRBJ1-2; 8 bases align to TRBD1. Germline CDR1 reads SEHNR; CDR2 reads FQNEAQ (reference sequence). The trim removed 6 bases at V and 5 bases at J, leaving 8 bases unmatched. The CDR3 spans 14 residues.

The chain is built from TRBV6-1 and TRBJ1-1; D might be TRBD1 (6 bases). Trimming took off 3 bases at V and 6 bases at J, with 8 bases between the two ends. This CDR3 has 12 amino acids. Germline-derived CDR1 and CDR2 are MNHNS and SASEGT. The CDR3: CASSDGQSEAFF. The CDR3 coding sequence is TGTGCCAGCAGTGACGGACAGTCTGAAGCTTTCTTT.

The chain is built from TRBV7-9 and TRBJ1-1; no clear D gene. The CDR3 length is 15 residues. Germline V gene lookup returns CDR1 SEHNR and CDR2 FQNEAQ (reference sequence). Trimming took 3 bases from V and 4 from J, leaving 15 bases between them. In nucleotides, the CDR3 is TGTGCCAGCAGCTTGGGCCTTCGTTTGGCCACTGAAGCTTTCTTT. Protein sequence: CASSLGLRLATEAFF.

The chain's CDR3 is CASSYGQGTTEAFF. The CDR3 bases are TGTGCCAGCAGTTACGGCCAGGGGACCACTGAAGCTTTCTTT. J is TRBJ1-1 and V is TRBV6-5, with D perhaps matching TRBD1 (6 bases). Germline lookup yields CDR1 MNHEY and CDR2 SVGAGI. Trimming cost V 2 bases and J 4 bases, with 11 bases left between them. The CDR3 covers 14 residues.

This chain uses TRBV4-2 with TRBJ2-3; tentative D call: TRBD2 (7 bases). The CDR3 consists of 14 residues. With 2 bases removed from V and 5 bases from J, the gap between germline ends came to 11 bases. Germline V gene data show CDR1 as LGHNA and CDR2 as YNFKEQ. The chain's CDR3 is CASSQWGGQDTQYF. Here the CDR3 DNA reads TGTGCCAGCAGCCAATGGGGGGGGCAAGATACGCAGTATTTT.